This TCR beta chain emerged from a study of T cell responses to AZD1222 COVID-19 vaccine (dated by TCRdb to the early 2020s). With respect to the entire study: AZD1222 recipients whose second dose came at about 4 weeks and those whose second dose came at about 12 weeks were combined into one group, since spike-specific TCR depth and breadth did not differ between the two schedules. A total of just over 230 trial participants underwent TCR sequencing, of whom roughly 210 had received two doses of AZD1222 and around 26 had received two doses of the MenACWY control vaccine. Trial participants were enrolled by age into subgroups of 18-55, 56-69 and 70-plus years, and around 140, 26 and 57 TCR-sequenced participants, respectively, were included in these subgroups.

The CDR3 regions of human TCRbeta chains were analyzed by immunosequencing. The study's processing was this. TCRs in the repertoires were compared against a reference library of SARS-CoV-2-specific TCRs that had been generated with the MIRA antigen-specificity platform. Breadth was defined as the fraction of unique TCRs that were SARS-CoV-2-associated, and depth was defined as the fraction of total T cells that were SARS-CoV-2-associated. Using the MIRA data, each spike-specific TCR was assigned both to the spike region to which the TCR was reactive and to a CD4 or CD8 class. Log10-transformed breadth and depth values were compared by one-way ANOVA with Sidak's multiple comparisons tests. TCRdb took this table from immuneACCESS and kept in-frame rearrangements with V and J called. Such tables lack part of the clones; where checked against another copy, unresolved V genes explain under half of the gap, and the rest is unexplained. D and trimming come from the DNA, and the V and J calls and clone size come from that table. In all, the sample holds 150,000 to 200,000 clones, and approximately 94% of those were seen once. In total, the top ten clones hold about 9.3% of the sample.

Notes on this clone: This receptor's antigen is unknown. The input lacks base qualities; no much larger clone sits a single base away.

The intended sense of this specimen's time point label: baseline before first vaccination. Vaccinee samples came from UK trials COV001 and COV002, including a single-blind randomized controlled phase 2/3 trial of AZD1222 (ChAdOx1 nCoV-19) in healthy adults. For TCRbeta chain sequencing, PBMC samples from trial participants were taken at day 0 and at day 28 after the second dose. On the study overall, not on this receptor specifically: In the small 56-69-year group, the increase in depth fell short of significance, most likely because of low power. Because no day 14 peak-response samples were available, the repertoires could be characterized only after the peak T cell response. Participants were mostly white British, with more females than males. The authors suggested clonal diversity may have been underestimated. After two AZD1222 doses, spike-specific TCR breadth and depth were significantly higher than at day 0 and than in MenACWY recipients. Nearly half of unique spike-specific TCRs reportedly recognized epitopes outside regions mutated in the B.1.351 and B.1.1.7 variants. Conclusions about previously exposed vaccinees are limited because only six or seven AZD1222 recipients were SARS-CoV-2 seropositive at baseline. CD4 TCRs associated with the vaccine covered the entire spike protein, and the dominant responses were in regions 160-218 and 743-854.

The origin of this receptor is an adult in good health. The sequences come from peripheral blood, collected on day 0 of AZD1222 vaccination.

The sequenced DNA: TGTGCCAGCTCTCCCCAACAGGGATACAACACTGAAGCTTTCTTT. The translation is CASSPQQGYNTEAFF. This sequence uses TRBV18 and TRBJ1-1; the D gene is perhaps TRBD1, from 6 matching bases. Taken from cysteine to phenylalanine, the CDR3 has 15 residues. The read is trimmed to its CDR3 DNA, 45 bases read in frame from base 1. V loses 6 bases, J loses 2 bases, and the germline ends lie 16 bases apart. Taken from the germline V gene, the CDR1 and CDR2 loops are KGHSH and LQKENI. Reference TRBV18 and TRBJ1-1 genes cover what lies past the CDR3, so the full variable domain is NAGVMQNPRHLVRRRGQEARLRCSPMKGHSHVYWYRQLPEEGLKFMVYLQKENIIDESGMPKERFSAEFPKEGPSILRIQQVVRGDSAAYFCASSPQQGYNTEAFFGQGTRLTVV.